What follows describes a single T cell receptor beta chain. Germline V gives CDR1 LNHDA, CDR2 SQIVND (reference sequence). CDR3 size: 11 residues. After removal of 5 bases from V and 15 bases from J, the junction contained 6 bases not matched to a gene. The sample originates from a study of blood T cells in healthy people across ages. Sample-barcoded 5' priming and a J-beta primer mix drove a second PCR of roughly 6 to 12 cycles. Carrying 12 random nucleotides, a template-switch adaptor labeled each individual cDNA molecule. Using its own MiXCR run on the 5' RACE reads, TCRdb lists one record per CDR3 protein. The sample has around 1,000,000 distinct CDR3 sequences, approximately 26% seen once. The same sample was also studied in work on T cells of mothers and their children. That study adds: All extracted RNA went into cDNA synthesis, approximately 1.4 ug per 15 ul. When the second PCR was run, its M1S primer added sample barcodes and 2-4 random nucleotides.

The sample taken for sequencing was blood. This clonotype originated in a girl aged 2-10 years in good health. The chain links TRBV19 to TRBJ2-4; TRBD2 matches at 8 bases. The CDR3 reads CASSRGGTWYF. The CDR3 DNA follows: TGTGCCAGTAGTCGGGGGGGGACTTGGTACTTC. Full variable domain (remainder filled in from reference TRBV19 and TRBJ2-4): DGGITQSPKYLFRKEGQNVTLSCEQNLNHDAMYWYRQDPGQGLRLIYYSQIVNDFQKGDIAEGYSVSREKKESFPLTVTSAQKNPTAFYLCASSRGGTWYFGAGTRLSVL.